Listed below are T cell receptor beta chains from one sample, sequenced in a study of blood T cell repertoires in COVID-19. The data were produced by immunoSEQ multiplex PCR, yet TCRdb's version contains in-frame clones alone and is incomplete. This repertoire shows about 220,000 clones, roughly 75% found once; its top ten account for around 7.3%. The sample consisted of peripheral blood. These receptors were obtained from a woman between 70 and 85 years old with acute or convalescent COVID-19. CDR3s leave out the opening cysteine and the closing phenylalanine or tryptophan. Clone size is shown for a subset of rows, as once, few, many or a class of expanded clone.

>TRBV9|TRBJ1-2|NA
ASSATVNYGYT
>TRBV20-1|TRBJ2-1|once
SASLHSGEYNEQF
>TRBV2|TRBJ2-1|few
ASSERLAGGRNEQF
>TRBV7-9|TRBJ1-1|NA
ASSDRGGTEAF
>TRBV19|TRBJ1-6|NA
ASSGTANSPLH
>TRBV7-9|TRBJ1-4|NA
ASSSGTGATNEKLF
>TRBV12-1|TRBJ1-3|few
ASSFDRGRKAPQAERGNTIY
>TRBV10-3|TRBJ2-5|NA
ATAKGGQGAQETQY
>TRBV5-1|TRBJ1-1|NA
ASSLANRNTEAF
>TRBV14|TRBJ1-1|NA
ASSQIRQGPNTEAF
>TRBV12-5|TRBJ1-3|NA
ASGLAAGQGENTIY
>TRBV2|TRBJ2-3|few
ASSEWGPQY
>TRBV21-1|TRBJ2-1|NA
ASSPRADTYNEQF
>TRBV25-1|TRBJ2-1|NA
ASSKGQGPNEQF
>TRBV11-2|TRBJ2-5|NA
ASSLVGGGARETQY
>TRBV5-1|TRBJ2-6|NA
ASSVQAGANVLT
>TRBV5-1|TRBJ2-2|NA
ASSLEGRGSNTGELF
>TRBV27|TRBJ2-5|NA
ASSPPGIETQY
>TRBV5-6|TRBJ1-2|NA
ASSPPGGGYYGYT
>TRBV6-5|TRBJ1-1|once
ASSPRTGVNTEAF
>TRBV4-3|TRBJ2-7|NA
ASSQAETGSYYEQY
>TRBV30|TRBJ2-1|few
AWSVLHEQF
>TRBV24-1|TRBJ1-4|NA
ATSDAGTGVSNEKLF
>TRBV7-8|TRBJ2-3|once
ASSLEFTASLY
>TRBV19|TRBJ1-1|NA
ASSQRGTEAF
>TRBV9|TRBJ2-7|NA
ASSVVLGSCGGTSSYEQY
>TRBV11-3|TRBJ2-1|NA
ASVRGGTGYNEQF
>TRBV29-1|TRBJ2-7|NA
SVKTSGGPRAYEQY
>TRBV29-1|TRBJ2-3|NA
SVSSSGGTVLHTDTQY
>TRBV19|TRBJ2-1|NA
ATAGTAGNEQF
>TRBV7-2|TRBJ2-3|NA
ASSLVSGGADTQY
>TRBV6-1|TRBJ2-3|NA
ASRKTSGGADTQY
>TRBV7-3|TRBJ2-5|NA
ASSPRVAGMETQY
>TRBV15|TRBJ1-1|NA
ATSRGQGVTEAF
>TRBV7-6|TRBJ2-5|many
ASSPLPGLAAETQY
>TRBV6-5|TRBJ1-1|NA
ASKRQPKNTEAF
>TRBV24-1|TRBJ2-1|once
ATSDARAGAYNEQF
>TRBV5-1|TRBJ2-2|NA
ASSSTTNTGELF
>TRBV12-3/TRBV12-4|TRBJ2-3|NA
ASSSAGDTQY
>TRBV2|TRBJ2-1|NA
ASSLRGGDEQF
>TRBV5-1|TRBJ2-2|NA
ASSLAVLAINTGELF
>TRBV7-6|TRBJ1-4|once
ASSLEAAGGKLF
>TRBV9|TRBJ1-1|NA
ASSVTGNTEAF
>TRBV3-1/TRBV3-2|TRBJ2-3|many
ASSQVVGGGNTDTQY
>TRBV27|TRBJ2-5|NA
ASSPGGARYETQY
>TRBV27|TRBJ2-6|NA
ASSSQRQGAYRTPGANVLT
>TRBV30|TRBJ1-1|NA
AWEQGAGMNTEAF
>TRBV6-1|TRBJ2-5|NA
ASSEGKETQY
>TRBV29-1|TRBJ1-3|NA
SVRGRYSGNTIY
>TRBV6-2/TRBV6-3|TRBJ1-2|NA
ASSYPWTGNYGYT
>TRBV9|TRBJ1-1|NA
ASGGQNTEAF